The rows below give T cell receptor beta chains drawn from one sample of a study of T cell changes during pregnancy in multiple sclerosis. Repertoires were generated with immunoSEQ multiplex PCR, while TCRdb's copy carries only in-frame clones and drops some. The sample consists of about 110,000 clones, 80% to 95% of them appearing once. This specimen was peripheral blood, taken in the third trimester of pregnancy. Receptors originate from a female donor in good health, enrolled as a control in a pregnancy study. The CDR3 runs from the conserved cysteine through the conserved F or W. The D gene is left open where the match is weak. Rows may omit the clone size; those that give it use once, few, many or a size class.

J,V,D,size,CDR3,DNA
TRBJ2-1,TRBV11-3,TRBD1,NA,CASSQGQGARNEQFF,TGTGCCAGCAGTCAAGGACAGGGGGCAAGGAATGAGCAGTTCTTC
TRBJ2-1,TRBV4-1,TRBD1,NA,CASSRQGAYEQFF,TGCGCCAGCAGCAGGCAGGGGGCTTATGAGCAGTTCTTC
TRBJ2-2,TRBV29-1,TRBD1,NA,CSVEDLETGVTGELFF,TGCAGCGTTGAAGATTTAGAGACAGGGGTAACCGGGGAGCTGTTTTTT
TRBJ1-2,TRBV9,TRBD1,once,CASSVGQGASYGYTF,TGTGCCAGCAGCGTAGGTCAGGGGGCGAGCTATGGCTACACCTTC
TRBJ1-5,TRBV30,NA,NA,CAWSVPGRAQHF,TGTGCCTGGAGTGTCCCGGGGAGGGCCCAGCATTTT
TRBJ1-1,TRBV5-4,NA,NA,CASSSVPTGSGLSEAFF,TGTGCCAGCAGCTCCGTCCCGACAGGTTCGGGCCTCAGTGAAGCTTTCTTT
TRBJ1-5,TRBV7-3,NA,once,CASSLRTASRQPQHF,TGTGCCAGCAGCTTAAGGACAGCTTCGAGGCAGCCCCAGCATTTT
TRBJ1-2,TRBV11-2,NA,NA,CASSLAGNYGYTF,TGTGCCAGCAGCTTAGCAGGAAACTATGGCTACACCTTC
TRBJ1-1,TRBV27,NA,once,CASSPQLRGTEAFF,TGTGCCAGCAGTCCCCAGCTCCGAGGCACTGAAGCTTTCTTT
TRBJ2-2,TRBV30,TRBD1,NA,CAWKDRGATNTGELFF,TGTGCCTGGAAAGACAGGGGGGCCACGAACACCGGGGAGCTGTTTTTT
TRBJ1-6,TRBV6-1,TRBD1,NA,CASIDRDRVNPLHF,TGTGCCAGCATTGACCGGGACAGGGTAAACCCCCTCCACTTT
TRBJ2-7,TRBV5-1,NA,NA,CASSLDNSLYEQYF,TGCGCCAGCAGCTTGGACAACAGCCTGTACGAGCAGTACTTC
TRBJ2-7,TRBV6-1,NA,once,CASSDEYF,TGTGCCAGCAGTGACGAGTACTTC